What follows is one TCR beta chain and its context. This specimen comes from a study of blood T cell repertoires in COVID-19. About the study: Material from acute and convalescent COVID-19 was sourced from the United States, Italy and Spain. Sources were T cells, B-cell-depleted T cells, or PBMCs; the material itself was cDNA or gDNA.

Trimming removed 4 bases from V and 9 bases from J; junction bases left unmatched: 20. The CDR3 is 18 amino acids. The germline V gene has CDR1 LGHDT and CDR2 YNNKEL (reference sequence). As originally analysed: Scientists estimated how many nucleated cells there were by amplifying reference gene primers. Measured with immunoSEQ multiplex PCR; TCRdb has only the in-frame clones, and not every one. The D gene and trimming were derived from the DNA, and the V and J assignments and clone size from that table. The table records tens of thousands of clones, around 74% of them present only once. J is TRBJ2-1 and V is TRBV3-1 (or the pseudogene TRBV3-2), with TRBD1 matching 8 bases. This receptor was obtained from a human donor with acute or convalescent COVID-19. The donor label of this sample is uncertain. Sequencing was performed on peripheral blood. The CDR3 coding sequence is TGTGCCAGCAGCCCCGAGGAGTATCAGGGGGCAGAGGGGGGTGAGCAGTTCTTC. It codes for CASSPEEYQGAEGGEQFF.